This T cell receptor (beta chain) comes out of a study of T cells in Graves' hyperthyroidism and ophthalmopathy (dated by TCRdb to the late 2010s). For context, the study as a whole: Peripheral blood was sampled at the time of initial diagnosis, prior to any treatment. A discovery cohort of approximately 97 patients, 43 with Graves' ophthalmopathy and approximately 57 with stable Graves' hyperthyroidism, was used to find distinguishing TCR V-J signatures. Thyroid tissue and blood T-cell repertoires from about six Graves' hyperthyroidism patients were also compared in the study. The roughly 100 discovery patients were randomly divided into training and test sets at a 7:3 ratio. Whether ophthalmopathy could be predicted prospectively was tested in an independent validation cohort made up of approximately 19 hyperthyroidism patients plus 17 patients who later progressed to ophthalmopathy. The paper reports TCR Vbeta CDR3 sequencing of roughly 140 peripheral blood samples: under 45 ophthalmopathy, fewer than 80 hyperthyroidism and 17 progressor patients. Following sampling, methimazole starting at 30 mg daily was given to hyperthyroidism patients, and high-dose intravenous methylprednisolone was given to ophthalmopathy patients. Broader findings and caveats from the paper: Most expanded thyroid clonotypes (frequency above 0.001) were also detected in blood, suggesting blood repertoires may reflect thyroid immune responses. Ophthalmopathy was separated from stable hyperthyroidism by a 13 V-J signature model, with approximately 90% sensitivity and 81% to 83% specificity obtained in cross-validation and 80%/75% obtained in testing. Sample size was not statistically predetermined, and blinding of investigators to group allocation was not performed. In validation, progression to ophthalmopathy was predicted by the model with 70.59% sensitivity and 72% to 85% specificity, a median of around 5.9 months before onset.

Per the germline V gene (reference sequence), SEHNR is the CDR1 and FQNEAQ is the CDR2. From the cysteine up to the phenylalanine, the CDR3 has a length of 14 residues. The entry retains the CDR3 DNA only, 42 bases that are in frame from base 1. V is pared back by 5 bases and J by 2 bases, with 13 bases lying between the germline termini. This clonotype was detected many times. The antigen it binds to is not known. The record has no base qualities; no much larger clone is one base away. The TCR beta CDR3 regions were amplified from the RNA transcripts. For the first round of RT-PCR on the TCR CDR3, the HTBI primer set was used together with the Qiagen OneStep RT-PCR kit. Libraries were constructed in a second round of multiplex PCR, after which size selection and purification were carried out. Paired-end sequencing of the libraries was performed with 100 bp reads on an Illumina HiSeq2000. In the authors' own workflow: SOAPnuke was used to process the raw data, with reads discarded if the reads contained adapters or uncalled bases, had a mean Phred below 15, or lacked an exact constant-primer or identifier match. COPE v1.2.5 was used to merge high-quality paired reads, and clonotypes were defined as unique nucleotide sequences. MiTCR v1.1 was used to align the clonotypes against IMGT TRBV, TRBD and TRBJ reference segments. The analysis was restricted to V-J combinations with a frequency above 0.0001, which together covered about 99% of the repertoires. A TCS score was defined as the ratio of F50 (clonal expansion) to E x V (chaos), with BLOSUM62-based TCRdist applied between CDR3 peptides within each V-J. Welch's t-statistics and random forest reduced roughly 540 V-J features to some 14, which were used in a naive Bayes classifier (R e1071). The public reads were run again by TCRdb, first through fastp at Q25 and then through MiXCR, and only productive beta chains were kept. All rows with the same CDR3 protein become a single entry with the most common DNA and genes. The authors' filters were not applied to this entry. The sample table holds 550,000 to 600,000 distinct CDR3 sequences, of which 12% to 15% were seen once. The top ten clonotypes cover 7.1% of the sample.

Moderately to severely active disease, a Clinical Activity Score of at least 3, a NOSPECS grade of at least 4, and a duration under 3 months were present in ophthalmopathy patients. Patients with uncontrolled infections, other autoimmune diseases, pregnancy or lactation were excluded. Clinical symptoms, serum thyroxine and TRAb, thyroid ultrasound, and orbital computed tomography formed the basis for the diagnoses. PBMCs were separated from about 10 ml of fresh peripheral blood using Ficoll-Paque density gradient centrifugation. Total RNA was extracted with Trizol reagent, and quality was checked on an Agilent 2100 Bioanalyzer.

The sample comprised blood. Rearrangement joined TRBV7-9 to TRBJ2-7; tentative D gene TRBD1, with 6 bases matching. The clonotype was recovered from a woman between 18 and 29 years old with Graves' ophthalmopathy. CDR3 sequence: CASSPQGLTYEQYF. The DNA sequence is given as TGTGCCAGCAGCCCCCAGGGGCTGACCTACGAGCAGTACTTC. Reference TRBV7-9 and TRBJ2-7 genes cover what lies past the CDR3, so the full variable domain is DTGVSQNPRHKITKRGQNVTFRCDPISEHNRLYWYRQTLGQGPEFLTYFQNEAQLEKSRLLSDRFSAERPKGSFSTLEIQRTEQGDSAMYLCASSPQGLTYEQYFGPGTRLTVT.